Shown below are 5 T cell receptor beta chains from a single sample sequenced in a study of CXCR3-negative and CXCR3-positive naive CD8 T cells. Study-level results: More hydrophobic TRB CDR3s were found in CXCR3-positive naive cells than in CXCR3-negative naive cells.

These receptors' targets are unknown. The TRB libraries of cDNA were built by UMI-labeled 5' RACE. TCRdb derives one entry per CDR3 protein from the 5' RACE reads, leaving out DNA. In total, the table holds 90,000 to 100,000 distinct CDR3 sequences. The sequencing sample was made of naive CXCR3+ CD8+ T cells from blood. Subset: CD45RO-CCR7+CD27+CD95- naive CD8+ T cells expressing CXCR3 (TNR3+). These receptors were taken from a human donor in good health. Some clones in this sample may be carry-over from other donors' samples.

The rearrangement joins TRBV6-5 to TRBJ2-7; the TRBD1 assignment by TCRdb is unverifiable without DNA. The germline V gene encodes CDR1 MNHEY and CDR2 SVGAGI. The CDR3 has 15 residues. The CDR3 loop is CASTFSGQGAIEQYF.

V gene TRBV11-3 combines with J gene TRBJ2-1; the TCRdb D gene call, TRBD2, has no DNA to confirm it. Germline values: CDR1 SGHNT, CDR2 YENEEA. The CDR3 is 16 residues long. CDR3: CASSPTSGGTYNEQFF.

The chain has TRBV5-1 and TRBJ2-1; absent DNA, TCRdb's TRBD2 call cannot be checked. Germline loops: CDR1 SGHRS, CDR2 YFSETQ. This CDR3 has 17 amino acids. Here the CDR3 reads CASSLGLAGVKYNEQFF.

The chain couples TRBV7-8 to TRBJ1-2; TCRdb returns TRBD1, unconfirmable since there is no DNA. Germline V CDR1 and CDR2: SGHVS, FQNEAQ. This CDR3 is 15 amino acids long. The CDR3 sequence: CASSFGQGSVYGYTF.

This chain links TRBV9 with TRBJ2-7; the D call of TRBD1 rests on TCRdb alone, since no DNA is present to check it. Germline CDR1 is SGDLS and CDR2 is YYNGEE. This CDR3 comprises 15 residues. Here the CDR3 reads CASSVEPRVGYEQYF.